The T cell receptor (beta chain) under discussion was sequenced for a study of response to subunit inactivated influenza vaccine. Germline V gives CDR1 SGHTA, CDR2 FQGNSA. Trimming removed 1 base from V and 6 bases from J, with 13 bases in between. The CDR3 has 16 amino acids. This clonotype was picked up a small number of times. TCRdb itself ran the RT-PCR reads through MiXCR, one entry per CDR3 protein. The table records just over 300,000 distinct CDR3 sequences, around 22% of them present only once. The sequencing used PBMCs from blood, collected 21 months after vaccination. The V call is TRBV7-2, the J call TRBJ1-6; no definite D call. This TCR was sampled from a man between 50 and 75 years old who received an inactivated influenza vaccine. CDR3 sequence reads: CASSLESPLSNSPLHF. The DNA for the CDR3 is TGTGCCAGCAGCTTAGAATCCCCCTTGTCTAATTCACCCCTCCACTTT.